This T cell receptor (beta chain) was recorded in a study of T-cell reconstitution after alpha-beta-depleted transplantation in children. Preparation of the TCRbeta library used unique molecular identifiers. TCRdb independently ran MiXCR on the PCR reads; one entry per CDR3 protein. The sample lists about 110,000 distinct CDR3 sequences, 20% to 25% occurring once. V gave up 0 bases and J gave up 5 bases, with 17 bases separating them. CDR1 is WSHSY, CDR2 SAAADI, per germline. The CDR3 extends over 17 amino acids. This clonotype was found many times. This material consisted of PBMCs, mostly from graft donor cells, taken 180 days after TCRalphabeta/CD19-depleted stem cell transplant. The rearrangement links TRBV10-2 to TRBJ2-1; TRBD2 is a possible D gene (6 bases). The sequence derives from a male patient aged 2-9 years who had a stem cell transplant for chronic granulomatous disease, so the T cells may come from the graft donor. CDR3 in DNA: TGCGCCAGCAGTGAGTCGGACTTGACTAGATGGAACAATGAGCAGTTCTTC. It translates to CASSESDLTRWNNEQFF.